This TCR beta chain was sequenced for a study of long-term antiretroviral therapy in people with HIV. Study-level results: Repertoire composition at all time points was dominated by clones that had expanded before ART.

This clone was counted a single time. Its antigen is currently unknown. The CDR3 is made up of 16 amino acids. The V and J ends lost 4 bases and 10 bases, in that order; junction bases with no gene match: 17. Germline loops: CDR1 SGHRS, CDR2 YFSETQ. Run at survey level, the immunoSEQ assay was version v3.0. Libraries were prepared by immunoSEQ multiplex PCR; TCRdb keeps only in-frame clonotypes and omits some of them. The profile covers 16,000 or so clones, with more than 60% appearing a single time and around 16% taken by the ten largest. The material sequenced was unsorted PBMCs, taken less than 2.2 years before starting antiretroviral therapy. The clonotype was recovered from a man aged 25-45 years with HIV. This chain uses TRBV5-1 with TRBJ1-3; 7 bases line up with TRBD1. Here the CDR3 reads CASSEGQRNTGRTIYF. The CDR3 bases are TGCGCCAGCAGCGAGGGACAGCGAAACACCGGTCGGACCATATATTTT. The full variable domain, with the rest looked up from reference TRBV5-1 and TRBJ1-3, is KAGVTQTPRYLIKTRGQQVTLSCSPISGHRSVSWYQQTPGQGLQFLFEYFSETQRNKGNFPGRFSGRQFSNSRSEMNVSTLELGDSALYLCASSEGQRNTGRTIYFGEGSWLTVV.